Reported below is one T cell receptor beta chain. The sample is drawn from a study of blood T cell repertoires in COVID-19. In the study overall: T cells, B-cell-depleted T cells, or PBMCs provided the cDNA or gDNA that served as material.

The CDR3 totals 13 residues. Trimming took 8 bases from V and 4 from J, leaving 13 bases between them. Germline-derived CDR1 and CDR2 are MNHEY and SMNVEV (reference sequence). The study drew participants aged about 18 to 95 years from about two dozen US areas. Two negative PCRs, clearance, or symptom resolution had been documented for recovered Cohort 3 donors. In the original analysis: Nucleated cell counts were estimated from reference gene primer amplification. TCRdb's table, derived via immunoSEQ multiplex PCR, lists solely in-frame clones and lacks some. V, J and clone size reflect that table, while D and trimming were determined from the DNA. The profile covers 250,000 to 350,000 clones, with 80% to 95% appearing a single time and 1.1% taken by the ten largest.

Sample: PBMCs or T cells enriched from blood (not recorded which). The sequence came from a woman in her twenties or thirties who had recovered from COVID-19. J is TRBJ2-3 and V is TRBV27, with D possibly matching TRBD2 (5 bases). The CDR3 DNA reads as TGTGCCAGCGGGTCTAGCAGTCCAGATACGCAGTATTTT. Its translation: CASGSSSPDTQYF.